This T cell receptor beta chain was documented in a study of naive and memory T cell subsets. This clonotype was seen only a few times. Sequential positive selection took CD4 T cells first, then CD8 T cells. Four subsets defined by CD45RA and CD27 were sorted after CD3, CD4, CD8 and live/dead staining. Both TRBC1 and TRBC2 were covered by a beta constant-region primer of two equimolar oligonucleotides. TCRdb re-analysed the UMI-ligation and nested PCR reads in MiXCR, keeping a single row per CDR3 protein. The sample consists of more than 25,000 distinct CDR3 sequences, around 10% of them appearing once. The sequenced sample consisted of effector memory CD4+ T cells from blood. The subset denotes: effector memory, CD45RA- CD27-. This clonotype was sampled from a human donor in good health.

The CDR3 DNA sequence: TGTGCCAGCAGCGCCGGGGGGAGCGGGGCCCAGCCCCAGCATTTT. The encoded protein is CASSAGGSGAQPQHF. The chain has TRBV11-2 and TRBJ1-5; D possibly corresponds to TRBD1 (5 bases). The CDR3 contains 15 residues. The ends were cut back, 5 bases at V and 7 bases at J, with 18 bases in the middle. CDR1 and CDR2 from the germline V gene are SGHAT and FQNNGV.